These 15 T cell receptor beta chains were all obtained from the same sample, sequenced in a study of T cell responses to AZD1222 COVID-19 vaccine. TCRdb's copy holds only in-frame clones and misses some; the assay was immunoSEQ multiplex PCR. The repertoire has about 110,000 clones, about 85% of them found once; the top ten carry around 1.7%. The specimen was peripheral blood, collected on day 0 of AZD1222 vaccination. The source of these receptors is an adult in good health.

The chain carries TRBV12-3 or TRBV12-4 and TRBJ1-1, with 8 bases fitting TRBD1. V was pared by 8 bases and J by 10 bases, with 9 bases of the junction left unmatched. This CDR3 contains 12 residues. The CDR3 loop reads CASALDRDLAFF. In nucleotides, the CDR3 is TGTGCCAGCGCACTGGACAGGGATTTAGCTTTCTTT.

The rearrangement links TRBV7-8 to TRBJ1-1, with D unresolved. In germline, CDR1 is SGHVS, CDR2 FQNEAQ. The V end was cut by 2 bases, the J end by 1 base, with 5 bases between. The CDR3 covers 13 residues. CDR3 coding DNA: TGTGCCAGCAGCTTATCTGGGAACACTGAAGCTTTCTTT. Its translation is CASSLSGNTEAFF.

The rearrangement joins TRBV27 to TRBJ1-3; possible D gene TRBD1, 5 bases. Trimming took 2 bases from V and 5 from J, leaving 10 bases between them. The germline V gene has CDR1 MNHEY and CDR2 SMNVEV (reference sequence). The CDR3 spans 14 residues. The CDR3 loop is CASSLSRERNTIYF. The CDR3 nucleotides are TGTGCCAGCAGTTTAAGCAGGGAAAGAAACACCATATATTTT.

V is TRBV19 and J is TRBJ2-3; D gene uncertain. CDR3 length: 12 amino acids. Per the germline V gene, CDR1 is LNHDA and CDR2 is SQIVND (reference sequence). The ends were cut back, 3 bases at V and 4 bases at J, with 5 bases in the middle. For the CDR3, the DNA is TGTGCCAGTAGTATGGTGGCAGATACGCAGTATTTT. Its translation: CASSMVADTQYF.

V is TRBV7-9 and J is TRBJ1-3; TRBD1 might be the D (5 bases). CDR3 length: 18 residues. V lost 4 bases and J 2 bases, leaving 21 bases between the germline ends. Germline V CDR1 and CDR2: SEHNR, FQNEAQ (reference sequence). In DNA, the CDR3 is TGTGCCAGCAGCTACGGATCCGGGACCCACATCGCTGGAAACACCATATATTTT. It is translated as CASSYGSGTHIAGNTIYF.

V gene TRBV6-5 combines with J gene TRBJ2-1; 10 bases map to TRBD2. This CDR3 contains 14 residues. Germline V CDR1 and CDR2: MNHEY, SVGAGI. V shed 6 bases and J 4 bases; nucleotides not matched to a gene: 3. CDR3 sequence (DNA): TGTGCCAGCAGACTAGCGGGATTATACAATGAGCAGTTCTTC. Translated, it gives CASRLAGLYNEQFF.

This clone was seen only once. In DNA form, the CDR3 reads TGTGCCAGTAGTCCCCGGACAGGGTTAGGCACCGGGGAGCTGTTTTTT. The encoded protein is CASSPRTGLGTGELFF. The J gene is TRBJ2-2, the V gene TRBV19; 8 nucleotides match TRBD1. Per germline, CDR1 LNHDA and CDR2 SQIVND (reference sequence). CDR3 size: 16 residues. V lost 5 bases to trimming and J lost 4 bases; unmatched junction nucleotides: 9. The full variable domain, completed using reference TRBV19 and TRBJ2-2, is DGGITQSPKYLFRKEGQNVTLSCEQNLNHDAMYWYRQDPGQGLRLIYYSQIVNDFQKGDIAEGYSVSREKKESFPLTVTSAQKNPTAFYLCASSPRTGLGTGELFFGEGSRLTVL.

Written as DNA, the CDR3 is TGTGCCAGCAGCTATGTTGGACAGGGGGCTGCTGGCTACACCTTC. This sequence encodes CASSYVGQGAAGYTF. The gene calls are TRBV3-1 (or the pseudogene TRBV3-2) and TRBJ1-2; 11 positions match TRBD1. V shed 5 bases, J shed 7 bases, and the junction held 9 bases outside the gene matches. Germline-derived CDR1 and CDR2 are LGHDT and YNNKEL (reference sequence). The CDR3 is 15 residues long.

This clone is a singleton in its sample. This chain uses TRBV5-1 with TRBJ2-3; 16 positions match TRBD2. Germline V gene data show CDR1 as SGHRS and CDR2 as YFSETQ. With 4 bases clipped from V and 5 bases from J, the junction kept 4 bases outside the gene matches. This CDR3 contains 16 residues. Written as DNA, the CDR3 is TGCGCCAGCAGCCCGGGACTAGCGGGAGGGGGAGATACGCAGTATTTT. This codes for CASSPGLAGGGDTQYF.

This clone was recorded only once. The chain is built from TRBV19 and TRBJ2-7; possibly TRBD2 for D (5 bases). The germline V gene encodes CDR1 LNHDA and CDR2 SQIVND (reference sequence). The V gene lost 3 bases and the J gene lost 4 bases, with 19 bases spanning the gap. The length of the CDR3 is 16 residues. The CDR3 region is CASSIGGSHTGYEQYF. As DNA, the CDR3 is TGTGCCAGTAGTATCGGTGGGAGCCACACTGGGTACGAGCAGTACTTC.

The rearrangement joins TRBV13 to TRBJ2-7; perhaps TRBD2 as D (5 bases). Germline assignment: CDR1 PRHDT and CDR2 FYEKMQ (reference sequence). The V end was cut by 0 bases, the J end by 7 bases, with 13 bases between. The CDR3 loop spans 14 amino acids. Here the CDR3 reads CASSLGTGTGEQYF. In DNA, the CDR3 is TGTGCCAGCAGCTTAGGTACGGGAACGGGAGAGCAGTACTTC. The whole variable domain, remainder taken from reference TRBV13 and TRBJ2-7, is AAGVIQSPRHLIKEKRETATLKCYPIPRHDTVYWYQQGPGQDPQFLISFYEKMQSDKGSIPDRFSAQQFSDYHSELNMSSLELGDSALYFCASSLGTGTGEQYFGPGTRLTVT.

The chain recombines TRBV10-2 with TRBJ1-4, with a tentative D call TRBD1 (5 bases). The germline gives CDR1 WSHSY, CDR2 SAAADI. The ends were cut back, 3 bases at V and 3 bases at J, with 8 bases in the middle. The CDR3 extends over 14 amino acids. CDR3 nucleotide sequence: TGCGCCAGCAGTGACACAGGCCCTAATGAAAAACTGTTTTTT. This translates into CASSDTGPNEKLFF.

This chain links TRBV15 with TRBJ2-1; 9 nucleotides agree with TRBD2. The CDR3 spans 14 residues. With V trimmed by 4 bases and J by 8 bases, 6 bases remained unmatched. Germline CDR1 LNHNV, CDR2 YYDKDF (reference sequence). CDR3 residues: CATSTAGGFYEQFF. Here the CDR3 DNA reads TGTGCCACCAGCACTGCGGGGGGGTTCTATGAGCAGTTCTTC.

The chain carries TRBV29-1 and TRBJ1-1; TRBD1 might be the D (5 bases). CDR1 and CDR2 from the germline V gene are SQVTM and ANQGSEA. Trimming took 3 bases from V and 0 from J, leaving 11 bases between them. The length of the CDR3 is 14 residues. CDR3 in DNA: TGCAGCGTTGACCGGGGACGGATGAACACTGAAGCTTTCTTT. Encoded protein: CSVDRGRMNTEAFF.

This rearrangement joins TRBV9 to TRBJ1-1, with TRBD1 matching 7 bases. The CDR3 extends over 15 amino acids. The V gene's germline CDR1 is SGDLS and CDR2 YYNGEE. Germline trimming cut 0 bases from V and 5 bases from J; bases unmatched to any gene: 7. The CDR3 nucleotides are TGTGCCAGCAGCGTAGCTCGTGGGGACAGAACTGAAGCTTTCTTT. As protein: CASSVARGDRTEAFF.